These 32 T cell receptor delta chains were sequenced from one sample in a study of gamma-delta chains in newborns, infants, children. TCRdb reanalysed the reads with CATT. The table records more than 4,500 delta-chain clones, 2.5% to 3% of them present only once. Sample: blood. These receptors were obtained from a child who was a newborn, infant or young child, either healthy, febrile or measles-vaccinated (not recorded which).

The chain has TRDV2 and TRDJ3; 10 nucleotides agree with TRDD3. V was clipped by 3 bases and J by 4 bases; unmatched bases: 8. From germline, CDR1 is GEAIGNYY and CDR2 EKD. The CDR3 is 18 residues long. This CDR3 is CACDALGDTGWDTRQMFF. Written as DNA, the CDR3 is TGTGCCTGTGACGCCTTGGGGGATACAGGGTGGGACACCCGACAGATGTTTTTC.

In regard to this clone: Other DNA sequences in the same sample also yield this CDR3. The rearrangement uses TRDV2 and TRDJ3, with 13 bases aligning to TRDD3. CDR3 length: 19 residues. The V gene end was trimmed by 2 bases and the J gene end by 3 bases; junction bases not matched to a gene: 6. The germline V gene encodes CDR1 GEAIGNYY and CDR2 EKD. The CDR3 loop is CACDKVLGDTVWDTRQMFF. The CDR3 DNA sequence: TGTGCCTGTGACAAGGTACTGGGGGATACGGTCTGGGACACCCGACAGATGTTTTTC.

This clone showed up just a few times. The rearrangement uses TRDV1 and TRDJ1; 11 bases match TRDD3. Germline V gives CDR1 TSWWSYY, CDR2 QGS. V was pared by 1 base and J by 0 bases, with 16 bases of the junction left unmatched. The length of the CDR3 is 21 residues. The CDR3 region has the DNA TGTGCTCTTGGGGAACCCCTACGAGGGCATGGGGGATACGCGTACACCGATAAACTCATCTTT. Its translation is CALGEPLRGHGGYAYTDKLIF.

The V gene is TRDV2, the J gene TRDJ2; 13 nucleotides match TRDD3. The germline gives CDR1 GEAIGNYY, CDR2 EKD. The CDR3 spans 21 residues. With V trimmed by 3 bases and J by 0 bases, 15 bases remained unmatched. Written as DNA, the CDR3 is TGTGCCTGTGACGCCATAATACTGGGGGATACGCCTGACGCTTTGACAGCACAACTCTTCTTT. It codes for CACDAIILGDTPDALTAQLFF.

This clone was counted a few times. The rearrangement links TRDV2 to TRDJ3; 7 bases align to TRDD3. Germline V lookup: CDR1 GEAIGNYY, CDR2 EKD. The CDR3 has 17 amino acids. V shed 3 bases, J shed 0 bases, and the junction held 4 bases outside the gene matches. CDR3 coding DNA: TGTGCCTGTGACCCTACTGGGGACTCCTGGGACACCCGACAGATGTTTTTC. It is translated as CACDPTGDSWDTRQMFF.

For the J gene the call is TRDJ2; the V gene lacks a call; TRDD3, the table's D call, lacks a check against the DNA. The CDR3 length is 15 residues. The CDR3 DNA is TGTGCCTGTGATCGACTGGGGAGCTTGACAGCACAACTCTTCTTT. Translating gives CACDRLGSLTAQLFF.

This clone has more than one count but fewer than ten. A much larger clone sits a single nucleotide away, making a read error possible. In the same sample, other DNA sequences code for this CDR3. CDR3 residues: CACDAAGGYSWDTRQMFF. Here the CDR3 DNA reads TGTGCCTGTGACGCCGCTGGGGGATACTCCTGGGACACCCGACAGATGTTTTTC. The chain is built from TRDV2 and TRDJ3, with 10 positions matching TRDD3. J lost 0 bases, V lost 3 bases, and 4 bases had no gene match. The germline V gene has CDR1 GEAIGNYY and CDR2 EKD. CDR3 length equals 18 residues.

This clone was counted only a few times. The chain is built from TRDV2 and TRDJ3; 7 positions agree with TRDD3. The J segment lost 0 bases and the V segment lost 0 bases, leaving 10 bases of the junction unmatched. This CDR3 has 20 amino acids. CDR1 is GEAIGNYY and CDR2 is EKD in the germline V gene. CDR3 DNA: TGTGCCTGTGACACCGGGTTGGGGGACCTCAGCTCCTGGGACACCCGACAGATGTTTTTC. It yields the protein CACDTGLGDLSSWDTRQMFF.

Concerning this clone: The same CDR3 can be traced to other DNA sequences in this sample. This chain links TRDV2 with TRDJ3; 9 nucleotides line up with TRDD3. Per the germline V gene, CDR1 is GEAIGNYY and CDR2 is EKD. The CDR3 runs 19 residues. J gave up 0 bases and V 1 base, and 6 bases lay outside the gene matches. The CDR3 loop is CACDTGGYLSSWDTRQMFF. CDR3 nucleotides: TGTGCCTGTGACACTGGGGGATATCTAAGCTCCTGGGACACCCGACAGATGTTTTTC.

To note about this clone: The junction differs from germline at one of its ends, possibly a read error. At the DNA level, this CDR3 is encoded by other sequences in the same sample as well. CDR3 in amino acids: CAATNWGISTAQLFF. CDR3 in DNA: TGTGCAGCAACCAACTGGGGGATATCGACAGCACAGCTCTTCTTT. V is TRAV29/DV5 and J is TRDJ2; 11 bases match TRDD3. CDR1 NSMFDY and CDR2 ISSIKDK come from the germline V gene. This CDR3 is built from 15 residues.

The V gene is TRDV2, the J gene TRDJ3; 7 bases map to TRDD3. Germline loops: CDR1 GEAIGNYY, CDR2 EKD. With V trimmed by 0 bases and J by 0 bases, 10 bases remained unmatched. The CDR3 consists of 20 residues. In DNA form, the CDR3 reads TGTGCCTGTGACACCGGGGGATCCGGGGTAAGCTCCTGGGACACCCGACAGATGTTTTTC. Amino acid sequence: CACDTGGSGVSSWDTRQMFF.

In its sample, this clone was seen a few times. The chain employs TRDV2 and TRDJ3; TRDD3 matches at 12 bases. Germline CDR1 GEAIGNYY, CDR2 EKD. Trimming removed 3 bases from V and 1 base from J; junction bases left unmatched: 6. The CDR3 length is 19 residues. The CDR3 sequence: CACDPYWGIQSWDTRQMFF. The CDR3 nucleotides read TGTGCCTGTGACCCGTACTGGGGGATACAGTCCTGGGACACCCGACAGATGTTTTTC.

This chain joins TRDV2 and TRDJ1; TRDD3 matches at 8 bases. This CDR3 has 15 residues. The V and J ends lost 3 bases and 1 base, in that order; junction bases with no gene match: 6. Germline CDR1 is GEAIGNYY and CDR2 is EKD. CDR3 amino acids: CACDRLGALTDKLIF. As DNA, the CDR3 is TGTGCCTGTGACCGACTGGGGGCCCTCACCGATAAACTCATCTTT.

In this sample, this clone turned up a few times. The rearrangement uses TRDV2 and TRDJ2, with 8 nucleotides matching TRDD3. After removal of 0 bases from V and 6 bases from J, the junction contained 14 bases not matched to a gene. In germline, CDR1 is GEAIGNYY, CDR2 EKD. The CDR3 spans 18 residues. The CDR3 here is CACDTVLGVLPLAAQLFF. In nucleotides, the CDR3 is TGTGCCTGTGACACCGTACTGGGGGTCCTCCCCTTGGCAGCACAACTCTTCTTT.

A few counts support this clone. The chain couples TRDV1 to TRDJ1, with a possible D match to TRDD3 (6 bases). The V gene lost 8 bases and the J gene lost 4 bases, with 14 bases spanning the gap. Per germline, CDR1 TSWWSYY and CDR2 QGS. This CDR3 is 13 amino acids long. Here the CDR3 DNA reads TGTGCTCTTCGGAGGATACCTATCGATAAACTCATCTTT. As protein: CALRRIPIDKLIF.

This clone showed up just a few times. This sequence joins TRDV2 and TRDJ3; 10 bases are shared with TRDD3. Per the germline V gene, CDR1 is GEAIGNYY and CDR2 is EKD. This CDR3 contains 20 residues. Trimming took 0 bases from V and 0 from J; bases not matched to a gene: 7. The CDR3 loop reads CACDTVLGDGSSWDTRQMFF. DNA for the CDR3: TGTGCCTGTGACACCGTACTGGGGGATGGGAGCTCCTGGGACACCCGACAGATGTTTTTC.

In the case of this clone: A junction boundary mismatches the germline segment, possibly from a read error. The CDR3 coding sequence is TGTGCCTGTGATCCTTTACTGGGGGCTTCATTGAAAGCACAACTCTTCTTT. It translates to CACDPLLGASLKAQLFF. The chain uses TRDV2 and TRDJ2, with TRDD3 matching 8 bases. The germline gives CDR1 GEAIGNYY, CDR2 EKD. The CDR3 runs to 17 residues.

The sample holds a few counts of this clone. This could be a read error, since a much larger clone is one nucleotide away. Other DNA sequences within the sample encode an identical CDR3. CDR3 amino acids: CACDTGGYGSWDTRQMFF. The CDR3 DNA reads as TGTGCCTGTGACACCGGGGGATACGGGTCCTGGGACACCCGACAGATGTTTTTC. The rearrangement links TRDV2 to TRDJ3, with TRDD3 matching 10 bases. This CDR3 is 18 amino acids long. Germline V lookup: CDR1 GEAIGNYY, CDR2 EKD. The junction had 2 bases not matched to a gene; V was cut back by 0 bases and J by 1 base.

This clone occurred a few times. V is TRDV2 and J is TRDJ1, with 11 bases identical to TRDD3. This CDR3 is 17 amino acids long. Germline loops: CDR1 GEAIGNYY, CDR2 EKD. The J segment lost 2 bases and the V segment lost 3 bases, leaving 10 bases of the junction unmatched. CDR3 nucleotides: TGTGCCTGTGACGAAGTACTGGGGGATATAGGGACCGATAAACTCATCTTT. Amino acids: CACDEVLGDIGTDKLIF.

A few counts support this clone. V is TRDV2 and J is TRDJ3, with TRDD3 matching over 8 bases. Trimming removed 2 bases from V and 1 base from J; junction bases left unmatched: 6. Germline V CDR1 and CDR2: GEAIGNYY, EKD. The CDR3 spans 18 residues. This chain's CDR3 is CACDKVLGVSWDTRQMFF. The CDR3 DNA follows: TGTGCCTGTGACAAAGTACTGGGGGTATCCTGGGACACCCGACAGATGTTTTTC.

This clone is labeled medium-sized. CDR3 bases: TGTGCCTGTGACGACTGGGGGATTGAAGCACAACTCTTCTTT. Its translation is CACDDWGIEAQLFF. This chain connects TRDV2 to TRDJ2, with 10 bases identical to TRDD3. Germline V CDR1 and CDR2: GEAIGNYY, EKD. The CDR3 contains 14 residues. With V trimmed by 3 bases and J by 7 bases, 4 bases remained unmatched.

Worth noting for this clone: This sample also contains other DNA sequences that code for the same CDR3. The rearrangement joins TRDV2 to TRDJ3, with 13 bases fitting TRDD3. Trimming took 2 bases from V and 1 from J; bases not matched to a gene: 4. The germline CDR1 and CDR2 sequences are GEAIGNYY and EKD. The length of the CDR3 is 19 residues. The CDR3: CACDNTGGYASWDTRQMFF. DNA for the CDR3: TGTGCCTGTGACAATACTGGGGGATACGCATCCTGGGACACCCGACAGATGTTTTTC.

The CDR3, as DNA: TGTGCCTGTGACACCGGACGTTTACTGGGGGACGACGACACCGATAAACTCATCTTT. Its protein is CACDTGRLLGDDDTDKLIF. This chain uses TRDV2 with TRDJ1, with 9 bases matching TRDD3. Per germline, CDR1 GEAIGNYY and CDR2 EKD. V lost 0 bases, J lost 0 bases, and 13 bases stayed unmatched. CDR3 length: 19 amino acids.

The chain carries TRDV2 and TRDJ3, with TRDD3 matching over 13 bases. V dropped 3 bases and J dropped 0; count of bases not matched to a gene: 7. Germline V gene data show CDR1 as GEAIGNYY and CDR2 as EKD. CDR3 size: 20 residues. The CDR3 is CACDDLLGDTRSWDTRQMFF. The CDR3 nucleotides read TGTGCCTGTGACGACCTACTGGGGGATACGCGCTCCTGGGACACCCGACAGATGTTTTTC.

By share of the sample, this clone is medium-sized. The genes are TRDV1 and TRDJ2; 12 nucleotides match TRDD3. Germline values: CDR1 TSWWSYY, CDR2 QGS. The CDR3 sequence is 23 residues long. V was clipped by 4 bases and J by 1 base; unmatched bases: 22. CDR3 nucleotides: TGTGCTCTTGGGGGAACACCTCCCTCTACTGGGGGATACTCGTCTCTTTTGACAGCACAACTCTTCTTT. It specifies CALGGTPPSTGGYSSLLTAQLFF.

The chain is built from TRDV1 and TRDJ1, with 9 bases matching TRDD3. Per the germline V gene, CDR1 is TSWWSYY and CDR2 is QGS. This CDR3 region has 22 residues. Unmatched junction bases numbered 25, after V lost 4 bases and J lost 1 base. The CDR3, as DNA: TGTGCTCTTGGGGCGACAAGGGTCCTACGAGGGAGTACTGGGGGACCCACCGATAAACTCATCTTT. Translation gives CALGATRVLRGSTGGPTDKLIF.

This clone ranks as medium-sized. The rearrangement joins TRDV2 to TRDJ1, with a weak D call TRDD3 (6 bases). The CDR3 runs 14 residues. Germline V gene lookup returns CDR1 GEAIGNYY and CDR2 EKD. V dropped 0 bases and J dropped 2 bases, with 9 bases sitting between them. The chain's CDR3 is CACDTLGLTDKLIF. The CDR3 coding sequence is TGTGCCTGTGACACCCTGGGGCTGACCGATAAACTCATCTTT.

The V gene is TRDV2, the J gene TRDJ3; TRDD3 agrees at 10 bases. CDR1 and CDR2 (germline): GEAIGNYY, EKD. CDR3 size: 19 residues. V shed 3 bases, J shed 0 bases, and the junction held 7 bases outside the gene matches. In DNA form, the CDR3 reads TGTGCCTGTGACGGCACTGGGGGATTCATCTCCTGGGACACCCGACAGATGTTTTTC. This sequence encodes CACDGTGGFISWDTRQMFF.

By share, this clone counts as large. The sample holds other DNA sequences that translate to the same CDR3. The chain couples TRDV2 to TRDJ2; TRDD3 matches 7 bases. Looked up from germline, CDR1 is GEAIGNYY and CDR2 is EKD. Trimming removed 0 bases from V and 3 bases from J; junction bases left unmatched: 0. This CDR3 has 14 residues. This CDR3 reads CACDTWGMTAQLFF. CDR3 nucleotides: TGTGCCTGTGACACCTGGGGGATGACAGCACAACTCTTCTTT.

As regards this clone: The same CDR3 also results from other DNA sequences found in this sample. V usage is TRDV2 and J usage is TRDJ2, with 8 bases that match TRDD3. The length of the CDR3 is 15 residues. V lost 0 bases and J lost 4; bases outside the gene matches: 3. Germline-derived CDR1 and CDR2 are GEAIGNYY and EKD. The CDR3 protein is CACDTVGIRTAQLFF. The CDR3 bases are TGTGCCTGTGACACCGTAGGGATACGGACAGCACAACTCTTCTTT.

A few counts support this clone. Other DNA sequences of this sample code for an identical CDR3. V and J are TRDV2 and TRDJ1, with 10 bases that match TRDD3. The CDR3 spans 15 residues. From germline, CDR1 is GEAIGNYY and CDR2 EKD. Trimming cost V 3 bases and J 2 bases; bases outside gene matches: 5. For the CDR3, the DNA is TGTGCCTGTGACCCCTTACTGGGGGATACCGATAAACTCATCTTT. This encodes CACDPLLGDTDKLIF.

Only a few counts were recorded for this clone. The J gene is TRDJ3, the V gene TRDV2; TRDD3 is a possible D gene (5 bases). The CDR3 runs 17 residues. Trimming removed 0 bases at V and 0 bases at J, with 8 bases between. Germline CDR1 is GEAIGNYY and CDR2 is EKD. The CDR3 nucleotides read TGTGCCTGTGACACCGCTGGGCCCTCCTGGGACACCCGACAGATGTTTTTC. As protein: CACDTAGPSWDTRQMFF.